This T cell receptor (beta chain) stems from a study of blood T cell repertoires in COVID-19. This clone occurred a few times. Some clones are missing from TCRdb's copy, which holds only in-frame ones; the method was immunoSEQ multiplex PCR. This table has 180,000 or so clones, 86% appearing once. Looked up from germline, CDR1 is LGHNT and CDR2 is FRNRAP. The CDR3 length is 18 residues. V was cut by 0 bases and J by 6 bases, with 20 bases left in between. The sequenced sample was peripheral blood. V usage is TRBV12-5 and J usage is TRBJ2-2; TRBD2 is a possible D gene (5 bases). The origin of this receptor is a man between 18 and 29 years old with acute or convalescent COVID-19. The CDR3 region has the DNA TGTGCTAGTGGTTTGGTAAGAGATGGGGAGATGGTCGCCGGGGAGCTGTTTTTT. Encoded protein: CASGLVRDGEMVAGELFF.